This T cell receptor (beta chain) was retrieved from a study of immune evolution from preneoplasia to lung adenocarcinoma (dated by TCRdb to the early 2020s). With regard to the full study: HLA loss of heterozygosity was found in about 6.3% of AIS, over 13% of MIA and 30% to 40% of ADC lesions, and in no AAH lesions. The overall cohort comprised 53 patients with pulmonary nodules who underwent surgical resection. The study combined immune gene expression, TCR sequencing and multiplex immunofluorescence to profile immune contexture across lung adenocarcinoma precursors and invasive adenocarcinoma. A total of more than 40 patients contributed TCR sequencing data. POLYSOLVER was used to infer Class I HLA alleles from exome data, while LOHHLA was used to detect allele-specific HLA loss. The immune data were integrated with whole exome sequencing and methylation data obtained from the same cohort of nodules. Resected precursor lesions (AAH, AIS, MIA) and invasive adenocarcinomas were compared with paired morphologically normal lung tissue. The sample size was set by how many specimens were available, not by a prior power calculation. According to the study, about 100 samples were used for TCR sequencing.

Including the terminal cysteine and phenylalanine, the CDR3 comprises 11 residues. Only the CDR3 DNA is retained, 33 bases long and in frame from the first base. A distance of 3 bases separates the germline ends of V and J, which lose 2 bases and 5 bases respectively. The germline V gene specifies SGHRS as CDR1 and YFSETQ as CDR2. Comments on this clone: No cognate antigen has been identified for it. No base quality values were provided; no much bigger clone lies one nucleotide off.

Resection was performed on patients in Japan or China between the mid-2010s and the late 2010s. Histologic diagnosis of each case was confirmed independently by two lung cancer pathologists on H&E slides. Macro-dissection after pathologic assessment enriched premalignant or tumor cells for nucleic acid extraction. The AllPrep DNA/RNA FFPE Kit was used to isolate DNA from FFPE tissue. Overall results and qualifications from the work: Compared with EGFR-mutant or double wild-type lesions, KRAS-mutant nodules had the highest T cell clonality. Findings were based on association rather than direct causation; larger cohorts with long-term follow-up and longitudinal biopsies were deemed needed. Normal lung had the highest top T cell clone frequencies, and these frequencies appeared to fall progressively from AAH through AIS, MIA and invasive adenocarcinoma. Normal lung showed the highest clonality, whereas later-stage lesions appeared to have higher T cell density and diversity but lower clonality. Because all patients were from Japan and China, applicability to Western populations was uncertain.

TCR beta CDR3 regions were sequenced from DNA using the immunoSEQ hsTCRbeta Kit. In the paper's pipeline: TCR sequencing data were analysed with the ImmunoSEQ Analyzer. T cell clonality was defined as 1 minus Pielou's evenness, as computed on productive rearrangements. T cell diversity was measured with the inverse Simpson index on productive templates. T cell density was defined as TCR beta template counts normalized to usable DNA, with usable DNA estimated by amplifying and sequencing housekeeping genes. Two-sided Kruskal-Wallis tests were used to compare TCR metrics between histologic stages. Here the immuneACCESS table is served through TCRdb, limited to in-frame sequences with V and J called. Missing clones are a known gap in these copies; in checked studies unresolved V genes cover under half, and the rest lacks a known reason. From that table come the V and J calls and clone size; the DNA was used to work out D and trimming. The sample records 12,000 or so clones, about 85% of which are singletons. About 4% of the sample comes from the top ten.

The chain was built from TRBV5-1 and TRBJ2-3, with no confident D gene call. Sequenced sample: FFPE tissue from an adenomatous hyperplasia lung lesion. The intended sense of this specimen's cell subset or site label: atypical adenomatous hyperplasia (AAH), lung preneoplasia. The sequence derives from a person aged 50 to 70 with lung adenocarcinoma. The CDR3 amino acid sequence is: CASSFEDTQYF. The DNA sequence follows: TGCGCCAGCAGCTTCGAAGATACGCAGTATTTT. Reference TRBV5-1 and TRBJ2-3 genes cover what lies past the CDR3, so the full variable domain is KAGVTQTPRYLIKTRGQQVTLSCSPISGHRSVSWYQQTPGQGLQFLFEYFSETQRNKGNFPGRFSGRQFSNSRSEMNVSTLELGDSALYLCASSFEDTQYFGPGTRLTVL.